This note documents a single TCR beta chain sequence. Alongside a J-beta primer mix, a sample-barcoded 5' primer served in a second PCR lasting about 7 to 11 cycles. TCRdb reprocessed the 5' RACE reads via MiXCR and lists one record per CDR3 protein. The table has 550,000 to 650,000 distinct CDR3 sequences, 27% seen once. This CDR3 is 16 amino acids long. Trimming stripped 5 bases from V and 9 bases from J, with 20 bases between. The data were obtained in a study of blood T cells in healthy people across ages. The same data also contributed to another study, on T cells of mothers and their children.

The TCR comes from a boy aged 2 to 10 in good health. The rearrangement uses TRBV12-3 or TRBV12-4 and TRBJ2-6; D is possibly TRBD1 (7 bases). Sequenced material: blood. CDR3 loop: CASSLGGQRRSNVLTF. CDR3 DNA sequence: TGTGCCAGCAGTCTGGGGGGACAGAGAAGAAGCAACGTCCTGACTTTC.